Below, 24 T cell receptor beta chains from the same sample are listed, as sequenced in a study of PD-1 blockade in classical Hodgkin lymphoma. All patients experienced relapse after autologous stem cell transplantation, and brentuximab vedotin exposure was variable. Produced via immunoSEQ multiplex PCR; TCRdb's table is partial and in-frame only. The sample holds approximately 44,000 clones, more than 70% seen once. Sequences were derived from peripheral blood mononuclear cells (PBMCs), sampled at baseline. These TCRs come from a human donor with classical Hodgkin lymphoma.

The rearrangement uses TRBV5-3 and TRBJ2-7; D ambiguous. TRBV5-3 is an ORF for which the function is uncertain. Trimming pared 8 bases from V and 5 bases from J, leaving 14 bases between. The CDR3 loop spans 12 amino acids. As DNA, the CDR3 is TGTGCCAGCAGCCAAGTGGGAAACGAGCAGTACTTC. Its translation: CASSQVGNEQYF.

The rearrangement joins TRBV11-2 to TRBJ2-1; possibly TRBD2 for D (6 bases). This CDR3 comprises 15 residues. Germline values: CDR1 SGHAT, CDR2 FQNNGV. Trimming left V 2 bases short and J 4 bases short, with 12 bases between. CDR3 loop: CASSLSSGEYNEQFF. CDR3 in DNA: TGTGCCAGCAGCTTAAGTAGCGGAGAGTACAATGAGCAGTTCTTC.

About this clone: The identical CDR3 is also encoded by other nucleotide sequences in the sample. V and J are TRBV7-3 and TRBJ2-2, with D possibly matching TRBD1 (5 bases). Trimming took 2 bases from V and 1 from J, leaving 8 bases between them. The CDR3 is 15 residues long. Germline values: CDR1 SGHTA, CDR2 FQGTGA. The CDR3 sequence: CASSLGQGNTGELFF. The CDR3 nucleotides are TGTGCCAGCAGCTTAGGGCAGGGGAACACCGGGGAGCTGTTTTTT.

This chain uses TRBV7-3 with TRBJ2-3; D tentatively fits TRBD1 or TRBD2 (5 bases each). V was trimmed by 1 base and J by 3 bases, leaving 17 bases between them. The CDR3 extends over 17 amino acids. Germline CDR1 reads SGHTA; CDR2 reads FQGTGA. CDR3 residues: CASSLKPLGERTDTQYF. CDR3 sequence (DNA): TGTGCCAGCAGCTTAAAGCCCTTGGGGGAGAGGACAGATACGCAGTATTTT.

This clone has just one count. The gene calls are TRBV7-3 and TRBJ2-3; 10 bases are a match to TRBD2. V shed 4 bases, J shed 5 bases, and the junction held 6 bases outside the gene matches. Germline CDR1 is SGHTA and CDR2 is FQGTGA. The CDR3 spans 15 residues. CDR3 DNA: TGTGCCAGCAGCTCCGGGACTAGCGCGGGAGATACGCAGTATTTT. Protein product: CASSSGTSAGDTQYF.

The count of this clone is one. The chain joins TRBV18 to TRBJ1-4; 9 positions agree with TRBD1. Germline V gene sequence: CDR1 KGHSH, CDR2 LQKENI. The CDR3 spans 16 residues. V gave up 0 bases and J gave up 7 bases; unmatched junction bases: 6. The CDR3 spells CASSPPTGGFSEKLFF. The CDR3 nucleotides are TGTGCCAGCTCACCACCGACAGGGGGTTTTAGTGAAAAACTGTTTTTT.

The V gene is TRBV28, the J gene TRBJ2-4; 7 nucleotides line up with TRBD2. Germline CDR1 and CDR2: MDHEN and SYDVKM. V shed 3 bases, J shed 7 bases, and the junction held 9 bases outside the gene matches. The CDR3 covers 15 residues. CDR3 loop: CASSLRPAGLNIQYF. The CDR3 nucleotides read TGTGCCAGCAGTTTGCGCCCAGCGGGATTGAACATTCAGTACTTC.

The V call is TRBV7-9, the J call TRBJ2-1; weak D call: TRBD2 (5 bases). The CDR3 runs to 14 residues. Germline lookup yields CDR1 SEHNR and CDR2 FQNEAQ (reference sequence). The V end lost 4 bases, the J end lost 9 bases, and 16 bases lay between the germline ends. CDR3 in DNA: TGTGCCAGCAGCTCGGTGGGAGCCGGGCTTGAGCAGTTCTTC. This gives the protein CASSSVGAGLEQFF.

The CDR3 is CASSQGNWDSRKVYNEQFF. CDR3 in DNA: TGTGCCAGCAGCCAAGGGAACTGGGACAGCAGAAAAGTCTACAATGAGCAGTTCTTC. The chain is built from TRBV4-2 and TRBJ2-1, with 7 bases lining up with TRBD1. The V gene end was trimmed by 1 base and the J gene end by 3 bases; junction bases not matched to a gene: 15. Germline CDR1 is LGHNA and CDR2 is YNFKEQ. This CDR3 comprises 19 residues.

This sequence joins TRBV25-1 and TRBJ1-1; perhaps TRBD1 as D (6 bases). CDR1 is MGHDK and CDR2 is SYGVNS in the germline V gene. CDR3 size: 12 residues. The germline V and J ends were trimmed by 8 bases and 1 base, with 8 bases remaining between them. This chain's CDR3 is CASADRNTEAFF. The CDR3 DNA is TGTGCCAGCGCGGACAGGAACACTGAAGCTTTCTTT.

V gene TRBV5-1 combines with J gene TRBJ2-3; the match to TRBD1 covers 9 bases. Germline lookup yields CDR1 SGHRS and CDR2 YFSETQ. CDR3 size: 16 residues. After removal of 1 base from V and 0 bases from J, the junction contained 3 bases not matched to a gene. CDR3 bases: TGCGCCAGCAGCTTGAGGGACAGGGCTAGCACAGATACGCAGTATTTT. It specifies CASSLRDRASTDTQYF.

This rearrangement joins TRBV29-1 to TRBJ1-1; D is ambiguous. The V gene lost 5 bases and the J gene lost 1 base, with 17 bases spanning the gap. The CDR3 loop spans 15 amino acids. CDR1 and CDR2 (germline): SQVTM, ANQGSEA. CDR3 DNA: TGCAGCGTTTATTGGGAGACGGCACCGAACACTGAAGCTTTCTTT. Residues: CSVYWETAPNTEAFF.

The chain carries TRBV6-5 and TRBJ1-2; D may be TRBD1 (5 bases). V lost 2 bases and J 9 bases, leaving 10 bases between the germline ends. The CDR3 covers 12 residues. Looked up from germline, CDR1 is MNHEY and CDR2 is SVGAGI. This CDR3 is CASSYAGISYTF. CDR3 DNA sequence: TGTGCCAGCAGTTACGCAGGGATCAGCTACACCTTC.

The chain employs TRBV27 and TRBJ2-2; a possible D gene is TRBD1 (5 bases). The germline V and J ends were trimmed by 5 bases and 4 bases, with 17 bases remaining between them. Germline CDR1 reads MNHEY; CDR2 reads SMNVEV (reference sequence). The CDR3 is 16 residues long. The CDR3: CASSPIGPRGTGELFF. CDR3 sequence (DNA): TGTGCCAGCAGTCCCATCGGACCTAGGGGCACCGGGGAGCTGTTTTTT.

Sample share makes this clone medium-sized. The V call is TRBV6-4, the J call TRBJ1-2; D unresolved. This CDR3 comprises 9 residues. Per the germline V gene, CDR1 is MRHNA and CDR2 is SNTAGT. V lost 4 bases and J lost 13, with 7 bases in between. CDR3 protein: CASSAPRTF. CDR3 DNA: TGTGCCAGCAGTGCACCCCGCACCTTC.

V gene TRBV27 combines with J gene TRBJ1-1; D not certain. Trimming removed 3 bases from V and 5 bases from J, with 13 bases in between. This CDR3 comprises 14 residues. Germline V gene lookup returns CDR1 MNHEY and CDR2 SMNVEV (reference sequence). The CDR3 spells CASSLYGPGTEAFF. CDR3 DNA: TGTGCCAGCAGTTTGTACGGGCCGGGTACTGAAGCTTTCTTT.

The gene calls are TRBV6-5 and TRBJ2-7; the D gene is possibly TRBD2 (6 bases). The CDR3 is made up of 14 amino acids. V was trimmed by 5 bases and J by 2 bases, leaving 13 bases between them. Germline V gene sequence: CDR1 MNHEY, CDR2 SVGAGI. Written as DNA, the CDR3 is TGTGCCAGCAGTCTCCGACTAGATGCCTACGAGCAGTACTTC. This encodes CASSLRLDAYEQYF.

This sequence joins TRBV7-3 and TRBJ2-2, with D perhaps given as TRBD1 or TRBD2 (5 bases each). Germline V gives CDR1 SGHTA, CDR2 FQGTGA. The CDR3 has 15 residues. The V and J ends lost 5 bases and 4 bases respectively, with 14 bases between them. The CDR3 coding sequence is TGTGCCAGCAGCGATTCCAGTGGGGGCACCGGGGAGCTGTTTTTT. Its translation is CASSDSSGGTGELFF.

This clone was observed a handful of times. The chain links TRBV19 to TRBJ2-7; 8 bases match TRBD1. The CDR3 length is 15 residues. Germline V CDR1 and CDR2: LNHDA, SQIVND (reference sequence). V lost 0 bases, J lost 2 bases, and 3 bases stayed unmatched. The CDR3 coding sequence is TGTGCCAGTAGTATAGACGGACAGGGTACCTACGAGCAGTACTTC. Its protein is CASSIDGQGTYEQYF.

CDR3 in DNA: TGCGCCAGCAGCTTGGGGGGCGACAGGGGCCCCGGGGGGTACGAGCAGTACTTC. Its translation is CASSLGGDRGPGGYEQYF. The rearrangement joins TRBV5-1 to TRBJ2-7; possibly TRBD1 for D (8 bases). CDR1 is SGHRS, CDR2 YFSETQ, per germline. This CDR3 has 18 amino acids. V shed 0 bases and J shed 4 bases, with 23 bases lying between them.

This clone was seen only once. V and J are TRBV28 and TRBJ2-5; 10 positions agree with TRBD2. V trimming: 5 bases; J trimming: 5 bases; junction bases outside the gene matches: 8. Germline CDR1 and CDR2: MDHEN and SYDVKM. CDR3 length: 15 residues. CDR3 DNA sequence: TGTGCCAGCAGTCTTCTAGCGGGAGCTGGGGAGACCCAGTACTTC. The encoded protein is CASSLLAGAGETQYF.

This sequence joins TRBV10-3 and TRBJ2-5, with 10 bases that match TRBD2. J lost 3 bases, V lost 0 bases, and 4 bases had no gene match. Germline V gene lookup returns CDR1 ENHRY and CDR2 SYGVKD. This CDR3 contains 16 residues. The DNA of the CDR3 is TGTGCCATCAGTGAGTCCCGCCTAGCGGGAGAAGAGACCCAGTACTTC. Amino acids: CAISESRLAGEETQYF.

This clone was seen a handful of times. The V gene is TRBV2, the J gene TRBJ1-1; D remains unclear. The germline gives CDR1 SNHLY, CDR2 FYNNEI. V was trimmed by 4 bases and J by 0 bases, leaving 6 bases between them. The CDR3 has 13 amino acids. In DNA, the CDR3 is TGTGCCAGCAGTGCTACAGTGAACACTGAAGCTTTCTTT. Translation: CASSATVNTEAFF.

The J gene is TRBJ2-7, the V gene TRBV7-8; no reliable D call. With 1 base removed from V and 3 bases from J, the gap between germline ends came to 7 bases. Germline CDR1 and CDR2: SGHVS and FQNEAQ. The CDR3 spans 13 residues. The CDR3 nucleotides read TGTGCCAGCAGCTTAGGGGAAGGCTACGAGCAGTACTTC. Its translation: CASSLGEGYEQYF. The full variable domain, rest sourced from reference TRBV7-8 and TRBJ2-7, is GAGVSQSPRYKVAKRGQDVALRCDPISGHVSLFWYQQALGQGPEFLTYFQNEAQLDKSGLPSDRFFAERPEGSVSTLKIQRTQQEDSAVYLCASSLGEGYEQYFGPGTRLTVT.